The TCR beta chain described here comes from a study of CD8+ T cells in alopecia areata (dated by TCRdb to the late 2010s). General notes on the study: The study used high-throughput TCRbeta sequencing to examine T cell clonal expansion in alopecia areata, in both the C3H/HeJ mouse model and human patients. Clonality in the scalp was compared among normal scalp (n=4), patchy alopecia areata scalp (n=8), and alopecia totalis/universalis scalp (n=8). In humans, TCRbeta sequencing was performed on scalp tissue and on sorted CD4+ and CD8+ peripheral blood T cells from healthy controls and from patients with patchy or totalis/universalis alopecia areata. RNA was obtained with the PAXgene miRNA kit for fixed scalp, the miRNeasy kit for PBMCs, and the RNeasy kit for mouse skin. TCRbeta CDR3 regions were amplified by immunoSEQ multiplex PCR with 35 Vbeta forward and 13 Jbeta reverse primers. What the work shows at the level of the full study, not this receptor alone: Higher clonality and more expanded CD8+ clones were observed in lesional scalp than in normal scalp, particularly in alopecia totalis/universalis, a finding suggestive of antigenic drive. TCR sequences shared between patients were less clear than in mice, possibly partly because of HLA diversity in the patient population. Unlike mouse skin, where gammadelta T cells dominate, normal human skin contains resident alphabeta T cells that get sequenced too, which complicates analysis of the scalp TCR repertoire.

As for this clone: What this receptor recognizes is not known. Per-base qualities were not stored, and no clone one base away is much larger.

CDR1 SNHLY and CDR2 FYNNEI were looked up in the germline V gene. V loses 10 bases at its end and J loses 16 bases; junction bases beyond the gene matches: 16. Taken from cysteine to phenylalanine, the CDR3 has 12 residues. Of the read, only the CDR3 DNA is kept; its 36 bases are in frame from base 1. Libraries were constructed by the immunoSEQ multiplex PCR assay. To provide template for TCR sequencing, every sample had RNA extracted and reverse transcribed into cDNA. SuperScript III was used for first-strand cDNA synthesis, primed with a 2:1 mix of oligo-dT and random hexamers. Amplification bias was assessed with a synthetic immune receptor repertoire, and residual bias was removed computationally. The authors' analysis ran thus. Raw reads were preprocessed for error removal, and CDR3 was defined according to IMGT conventions as running from the conserved cysteine to phenylalanine. Clonality was computed as 1 minus the Shannon entropy, with the entropy normalized by log2 of the number of productive unique TCRs. Scalp TCRbeta sequences were cross-referenced with sorted blood CD4 and CD8 repertoires so that the CD4 or CD8 identity of scalp clones could be inferred. Not all clones reach the TCRdb copy of this immuneACCESS table, which keeps in-frame sequences only. Checked studies attribute under half of the gap to unresolved V genes and leave the rest unexplained. Clone size and V and J calls were adopted from that table, with D and trimming inferred from the DNA. The sample table contains 100,000 to 150,000 clones; only one count was recorded for roughly 50% of them. Clones ranked in the top ten supply roughly 10% of the sample.

From alopecia areata patients, peripheral blood was collected along with lesional scalp punch biopsies. PBMCs were isolated by density centrifugation and stained for CD3, CD4 and CD8, and CD4+ and CD8+ T cells were sorted on a FACSAria. Alopecia areata patients who were not treated were recruited through a multicenter biomarker study. In five patients from the biomarker study, the blood CD8+ T cells went through an additional sort into NKG2D-low and NKG2D-high fractions. The chain joins TRBV2 to TRBJ2-1; the junction holds 7 bases that match TRBD2. This receptor was taken from a human donor with alopecia areata. The sequenced material came from NKG2D-low CD8+ T cells sorted from blood. The intended sense of this specimen's cell subset or site label: sorted CD8+ NKG2D-low blood T cells. The DNA is TGTGCCACCGAGGTAGTAGCGGGCTCGATATTCTTC. Its protein reads: CATEVVAGSIFF.